This record covers a single TCR beta chain. TCRdb keeps only in-frame clones here, not all; method: immunoSEQ multiplex PCR. The table lists about 200,000 clones, approximately 80% of them singletons. The sample comes from a study of blood T cell repertoires in COVID-19. The clonotype was recovered from a man aged 40-49 years with acute or convalescent COVID-19. Sequencing was performed on peripheral blood.

CDR3 sequence (DNA): TGTGCCACCAGCAGAGGGACAGGAGTTATACAGCCCCAGCATTTT. Protein: CATSRGTGVIQPQHF. The chain employs TRBV15 and TRBJ1-5; 7 bases match TRBD1. Per germline, CDR1 LNHNV and CDR2 YYDKDF (reference sequence). The trim removed 1 base at V and 7 bases at J, leaving 7 bases unmatched. The CDR3 is 15 amino acids.